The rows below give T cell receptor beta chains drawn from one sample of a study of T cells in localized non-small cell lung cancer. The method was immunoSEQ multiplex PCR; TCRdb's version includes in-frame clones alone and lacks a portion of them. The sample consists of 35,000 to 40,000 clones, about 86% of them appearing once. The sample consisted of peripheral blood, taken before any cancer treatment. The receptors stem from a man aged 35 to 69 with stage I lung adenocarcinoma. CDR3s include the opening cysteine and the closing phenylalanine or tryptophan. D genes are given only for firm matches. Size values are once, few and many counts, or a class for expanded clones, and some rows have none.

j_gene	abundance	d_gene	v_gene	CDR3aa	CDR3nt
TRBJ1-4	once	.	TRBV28	CASSLLTGFNEKLFF	TGTGCCAGCAGCCTCCTAACTGGATTTAATGAAAAACTGTTTTTT
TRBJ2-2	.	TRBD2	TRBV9	CASSPFSGSAGELFF	TGTGCCAGCAGTCCCTTTAGCGGGAGCGCTGGGGAGCTGTTTTTT
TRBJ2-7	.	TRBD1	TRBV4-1	CASSQGQGAGNEQYF	TGCGCCAGCAGCCAAGGACAGGGGGCAGGGAACGAGCAGTACTTC
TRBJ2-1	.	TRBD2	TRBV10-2	CASSWDYSNEQFF	TGCGCCAGCAGCTGGGACTACTCCAATGAGCAGTTCTTC
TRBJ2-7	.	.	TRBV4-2	CASSQDAKGDGSYEQYF	TGTGCCAGCAGCCAAGACGCAAAGGGGGATGGCTCCTACGAGCAGTACTTC
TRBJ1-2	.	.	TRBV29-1	CSVSPQMANYGYTF	TGCAGCGTTTCCCCCCAAATGGCTAACTATGGCTACACCTTC
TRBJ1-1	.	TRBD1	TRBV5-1	CASSLLPTGGDGAFF	TGCGCCAGCAGCTTGCTACCGACAGGGGGCGACGGGGCTTTCTTT
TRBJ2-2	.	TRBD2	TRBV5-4	CASSLGRGSNTGELFF	TGTGCCAGCAGCTTGGGGCGCGGGAGTAACACCGGGGAGCTGTTTTTT
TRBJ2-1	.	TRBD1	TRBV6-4	CASSDHGTGKIHEQFF	TGTGCCAGCAGTGACCACGGGACAGGGAAAATCCATGAGCAGTTCTTC
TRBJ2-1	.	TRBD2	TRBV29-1	CSVGAGGTYNEQFF	TGCAGCGTGGGAGCGGGAGGCACCTACAATGAGCAGTTCTTC
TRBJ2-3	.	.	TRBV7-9	CAGDGAGDGSTDTQYF	TGCGCCGGGGACGGTGCAGGGGATGGGAGCACAGATACGCAGTATTTT